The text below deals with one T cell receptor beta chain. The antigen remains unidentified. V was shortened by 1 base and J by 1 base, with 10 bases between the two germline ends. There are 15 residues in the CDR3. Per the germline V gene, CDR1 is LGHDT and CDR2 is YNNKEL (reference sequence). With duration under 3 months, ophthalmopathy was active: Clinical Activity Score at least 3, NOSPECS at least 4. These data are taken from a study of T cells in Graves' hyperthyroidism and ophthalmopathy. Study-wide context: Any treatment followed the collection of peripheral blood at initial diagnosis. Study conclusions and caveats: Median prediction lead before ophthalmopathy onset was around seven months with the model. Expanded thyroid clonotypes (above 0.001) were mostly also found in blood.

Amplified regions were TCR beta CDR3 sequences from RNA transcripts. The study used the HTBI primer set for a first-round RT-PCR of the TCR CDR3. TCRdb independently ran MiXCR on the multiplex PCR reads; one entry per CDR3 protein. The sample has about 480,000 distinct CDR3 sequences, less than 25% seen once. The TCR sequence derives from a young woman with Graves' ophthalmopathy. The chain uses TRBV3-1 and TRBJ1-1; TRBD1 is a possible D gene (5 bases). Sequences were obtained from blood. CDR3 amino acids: CASSQGWGGNTEAFF. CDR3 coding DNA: TGTGCCAGCAGCCAAGGATGGGGGGGGAACACTGAAGCTTTCTTT.